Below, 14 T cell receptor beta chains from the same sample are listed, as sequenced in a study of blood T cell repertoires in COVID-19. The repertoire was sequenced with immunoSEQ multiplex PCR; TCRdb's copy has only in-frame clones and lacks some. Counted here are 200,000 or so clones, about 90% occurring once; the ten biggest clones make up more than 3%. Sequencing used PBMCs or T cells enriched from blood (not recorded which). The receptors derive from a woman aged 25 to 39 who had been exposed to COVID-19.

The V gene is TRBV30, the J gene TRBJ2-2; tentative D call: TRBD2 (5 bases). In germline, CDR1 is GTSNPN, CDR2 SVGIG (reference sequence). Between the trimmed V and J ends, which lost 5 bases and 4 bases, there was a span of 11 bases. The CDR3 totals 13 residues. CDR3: CAWSILVTGELFF. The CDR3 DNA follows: TGTGCCTGGTCGATACTAGTCACCGGGGAGCTGTTTTTT. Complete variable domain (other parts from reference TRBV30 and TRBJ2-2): SQTIHQWPATLVQPVGSPLSLECTVEGTSNPNLYWYRQAAGRGLQLLFYSVGIGQISSEVPQNLSASRPQDRQFILSSKKLLLSDSGFYLCAWSILVTGELFFGEGSRLTVL.

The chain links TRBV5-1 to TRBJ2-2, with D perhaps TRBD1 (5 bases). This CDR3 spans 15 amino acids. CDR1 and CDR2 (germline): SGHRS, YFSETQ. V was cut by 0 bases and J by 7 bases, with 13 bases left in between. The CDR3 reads CASSLVQAEGGELFF. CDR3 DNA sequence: TGCGCCAGCAGCTTGGTACAGGCGGAAGGCGGGGAGCTGTTTTTT.

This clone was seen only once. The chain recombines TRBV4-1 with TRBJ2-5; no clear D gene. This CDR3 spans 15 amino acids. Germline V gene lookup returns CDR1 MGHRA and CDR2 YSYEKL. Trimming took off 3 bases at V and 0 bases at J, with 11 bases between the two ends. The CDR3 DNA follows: TGCGCCAGCAGCCAGCTCCAGATAAACCAAGAGACCCAGTACTTC. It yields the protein CASSQLQINQETQYF.

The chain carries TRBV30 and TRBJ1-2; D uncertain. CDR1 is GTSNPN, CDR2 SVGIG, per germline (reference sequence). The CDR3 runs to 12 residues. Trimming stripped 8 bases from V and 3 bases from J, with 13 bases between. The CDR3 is CARRFSDYGYTF. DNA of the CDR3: TGTGCCCGTCGCTTTAGCGACTATGGCTACACCTTC.

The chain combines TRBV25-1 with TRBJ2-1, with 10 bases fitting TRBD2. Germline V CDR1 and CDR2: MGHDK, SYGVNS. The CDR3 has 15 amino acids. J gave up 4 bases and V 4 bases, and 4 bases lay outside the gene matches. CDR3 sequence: CASSAGTSVYNEQFF. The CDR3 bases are TGTGCCAGCAGTGCCGGGACTAGCGTATACAATGAGCAGTTCTTC. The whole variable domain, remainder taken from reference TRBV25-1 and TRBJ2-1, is EADIYQTPRYLVIGTGKKITLECSQTMGHDKMYWYQQDPGMELHLIHYSYGVNSTEKGDLSSESTVSRIRTEHFPLTLESARPSHTSQYLCASSAGTSVYNEQFFGPGTRLTVL.

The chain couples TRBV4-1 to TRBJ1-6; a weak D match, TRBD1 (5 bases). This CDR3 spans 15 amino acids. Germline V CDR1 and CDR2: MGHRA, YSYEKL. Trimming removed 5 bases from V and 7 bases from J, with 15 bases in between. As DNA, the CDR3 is TGCGCCAGCAGCTCACGGGACGGGGGGAATTCACCCCTCCACTTT. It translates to CASSSRDGGNSPLHF.

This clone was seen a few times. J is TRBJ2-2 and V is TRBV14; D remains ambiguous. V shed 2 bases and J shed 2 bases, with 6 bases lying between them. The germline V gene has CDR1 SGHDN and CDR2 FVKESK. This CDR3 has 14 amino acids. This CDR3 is CASSQTVNTGELFF. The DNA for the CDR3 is TGTGCCAGCAGCCAAACAGTAAACACCGGGGAGCTGTTTTTT.

The CDR3 DNA reads as TGTGCCAGCAGTTATGCGGGAGTTCGCGAGCAGTACTTC. Its translation is CASSYAGVREQYF. V gene TRBV6-2 or TRBV6-3 combines with J gene TRBJ2-7, with 7 positions matching TRBD2. Germline CDR1 reads MNHEY; CDR2 reads SVGEGT. Unmatched junction bases numbered 5, after V lost 3 bases and J lost 6 bases. CDR3 size: 13 residues.

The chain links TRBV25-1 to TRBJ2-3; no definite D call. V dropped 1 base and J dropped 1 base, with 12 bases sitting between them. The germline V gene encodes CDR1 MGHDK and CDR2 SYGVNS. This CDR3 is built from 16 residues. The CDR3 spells CASSELVSLGTDTQYF. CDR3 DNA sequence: TGTGCCAGCAGTGAATTGGTTAGCCTTGGCACAGATACGCAGTATTTT.

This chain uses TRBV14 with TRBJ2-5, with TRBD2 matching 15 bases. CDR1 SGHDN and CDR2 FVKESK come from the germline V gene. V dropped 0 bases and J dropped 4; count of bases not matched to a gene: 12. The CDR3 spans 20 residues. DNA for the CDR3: TGTGCCAGCAGCCAAGATGTGAGGACTAGCGGGAGGGCCCTCTCAGAGACCCAGTACTTC. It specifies CASSQDVRTSGRALSETQYF.

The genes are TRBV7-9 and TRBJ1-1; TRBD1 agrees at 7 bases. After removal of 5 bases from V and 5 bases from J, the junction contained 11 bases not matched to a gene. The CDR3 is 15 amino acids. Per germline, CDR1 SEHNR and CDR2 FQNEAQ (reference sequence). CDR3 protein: CASSPRQGRITEAFF. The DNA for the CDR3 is TGTGCCAGCAGCCCCCGACAGGGTCGTATAACTGAAGCTTTCTTT.

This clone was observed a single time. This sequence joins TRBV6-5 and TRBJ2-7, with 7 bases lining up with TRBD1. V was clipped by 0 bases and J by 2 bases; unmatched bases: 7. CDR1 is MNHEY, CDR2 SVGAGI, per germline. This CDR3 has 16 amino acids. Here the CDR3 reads CASSYSRDSLAYEQYF. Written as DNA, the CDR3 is TGTGCCAGCAGTTACTCGAGGGACAGTCTAGCCTACGAGCAGTACTTC.

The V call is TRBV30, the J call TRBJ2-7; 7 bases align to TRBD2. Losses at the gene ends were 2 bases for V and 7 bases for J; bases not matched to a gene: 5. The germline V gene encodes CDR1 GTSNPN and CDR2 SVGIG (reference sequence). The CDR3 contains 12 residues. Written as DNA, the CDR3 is TGTGCCTGGAGTAAGGGGAGGGAGGAGCAGTACTTC. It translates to CAWSKGREEQYF.

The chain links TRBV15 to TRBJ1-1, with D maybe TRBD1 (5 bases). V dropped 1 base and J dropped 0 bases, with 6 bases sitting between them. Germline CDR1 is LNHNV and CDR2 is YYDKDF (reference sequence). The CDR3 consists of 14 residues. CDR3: CATSRGQMNTEAFF. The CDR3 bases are TGTGCCACCAGCAGAGGACAGATGAACACTGAAGCTTTCTTT.